Sequencing of this T cell receptor (beta chain) was carried out in a study of T-cell memory formation after mild COVID-19. TCRdb re-derived calls from the 5' RACE reads in MiXCR, one entry per CDR3 protein. The sample consists of fewer than 450,000 distinct CDR3 sequences, around 20% of them appearing once. Comment on this clonotype: Its antigen remains unidentified.

Findings and caveats of the study: Proof of SARS-CoV-2 specificity was absent for the second-wave clones that crested on day 37. Contracting CD4+ clones lay largely in CM and EM, with CD8+ ones residing in EMRA. The study detected some responding clones in pre-infection memory, suggesting cross-reactive memory joined.

The source is an adult woman who had mild COVID-19 (a few samples of this study predate the infection). Cell type and time point are not known. The sequencing input was PBMCs or a T cell subset sorted from them (not recorded which).

As DNA, the CDR3 is TGTGCCAGCAGCTCAACCCCCCACTTTGGGGGCACCGGGGAGCTGTTTTTT. Translated, it gives CASSSTPHFGGTGELFF. The chain combines TRBV7-2 with TRBJ2-2; tentatively, D is TRBD1 or TRBD2 (5 bases each). Trimming left V 4 bases short and J 4 bases short, with 19 bases between. The CDR3 consists of 17 residues. Germline V gene data show CDR1 as SGHTA and CDR2 as FQGNSA.